Below are 32 T cell receptor beta chains sequenced from a single sample in a study of response to subunit inactivated influenza vaccine. Via MiXCR, TCRdb re-called the RT-PCR reads, giving one row per CDR3 protein. The sample yields about 520,000 distinct CDR3 sequences, roughly 7.9% seen once. Sequenced here: PBMCs from blood, sampled around 2 years after vaccination. The receptors shown here come from a man between 50 and 75 years old who received an inactivated influenza vaccine.

The V and J genes are TRBV20-1 and TRBJ2-1, with D maybe TRBD2 (5 bases). CDR3 length: 12 residues. Germline values: CDR1 DFQATT, CDR2 SNEGSKA (reference sequence). Trimming removed 5 bases at V and 7 bases at J, with 12 bases between. The CDR3 nucleotides are TGCAGTGCTTATGACCGCGGGAATGAGCAGTTCTTC. It yields the protein CSAYDRGNEQFF.

J is TRBJ2-1 and V is TRBV7-2, with TRBD2 identical over 9 bases. J gave up 8 bases and V 5 bases, and 10 bases lay outside the gene matches. Germline V gene sequence: CDR1 SGHTA, CDR2 FQGNSA. This CDR3 region has 15 residues. The CDR3 bases are TGTGCCAGCAGCCCTGGCGGGGGGGCTTTCGATGAGCAGTTCTTC. Protein sequence: CASSPGGGAFDEQFF.

This clonotype was recorded many times. The chain uses TRBV14 and TRBJ2-1; TRBD1 aligns across 7 bases. The CDR3 runs 15 residues. Per germline, CDR1 SGHDN and CDR2 FVKESK. Germline trimming cut 1 base from V and 9 bases from J; bases unmatched to any gene: 9. The CDR3 loop is CASSQGTGQWTEQFF. For the CDR3, the DNA is TGTGCCAGCAGCCAAGGGACGGGACAGTGGACTGAGCAGTTCTTC.

In this sample, this clonotype turned up many times. The chain joins TRBV27 to TRBJ2-1, with D perhaps TRBD1 or TRBD2 (5 bases each). Trimming took 3 bases from V and 2 from J, leaving 11 bases between them. CDR3 length: 15 amino acids. In germline, CDR1 is MNHEY, CDR2 SMNVEV (reference sequence). The CDR3 here is CASSLGVGTYNEQFF. For the CDR3, the DNA is TGTGCCAGCAGTTTGGGGGTAGGGACCTACAATGAGCAGTTCTTC.

The sample holds a few counts of this clonotype. This sequence joins TRBV21-1 and TRBJ2-2. TRBV21-1 is described as a pseudogene. The CDR3 totals 12 residues. Written as DNA, the CDR3 is TGTGCCAGCAGCACACAGTGCCGGGAGCTGTTTTTT. This encodes CASSTQCRELFF.

This clonotype came up a few times. The J gene is TRBJ2-1, the V gene TRBV7-9; D perhaps matches TRBD2 (5 bases). With 4 bases removed from V and 4 bases from J, the gap between germline ends came to 14 bases. The CDR3 runs 15 residues. Germline V gene lookup returns CDR1 SEHNR and CDR2 FQNEAQ (reference sequence). The CDR3 nucleotides are TGTGCCAGCAGCTCCGTGGGCAGGACTTACAATGAGCAGTTCTTC. Amino acids: CASSSVGRTYNEQFF.

This clonotype was seen ten or more times. V usage is TRBV5-1 and J usage is TRBJ2-2, with D hard to call. This CDR3 spans 16 amino acids. Trimming took 7 bases from V and 8 from J, leaving 24 bases between them. Per germline, CDR1 SGHRS and CDR2 YFSETQ. CDR3 DNA sequence: TGCGCCAGCGTCGAATCCCCCCGGGCACAGAGGGGGGAGCTGTTTTTT. Protein product: CASVESPRAQRGELFF. Using reference TRBV5-1 and TRBJ2-2 for the parts outside the CDR3, the full variable domain is KAGVTQTPRYLIKTRGQQVTLSCSPISGHRSVSWYQQTPGQGLQFLFEYFSETQRNKGNFPGRFSGRQFSNSRSEMNVSTLELGDSALYLCASVESPRAQRGELFFGEGSRLTVL.

The sample holds many counts of this clonotype. This chain joins TRBV25-1 and TRBJ2-7, with TRBD2 matching 9 bases. CDR1 is MGHDK, CDR2 SYGVNS, per germline. The CDR3 extends over 15 amino acids. V dropped 3 bases and J dropped 4; count of bases not matched to a gene: 7. CDR3 bases: TGTGCCAGCAGTGATCTGATAGCGGGAGTGTACGAGCAGTACTTC. Translating it yields CASSDLIAGVYEQYF.

This clonotype has only a few counts. This CDR3 reads CSTRRGHQETQYF. CDR3 sequence (DNA): TGCAGCACCCGAAGGGGTCATCAAGAGACCCAGTACTTC. The chain is built from TRBV29-1 and TRBJ2-5, with D possibly TRBD1 on 5 matching bases. The germline CDR1 and CDR2 sequences are SQVTM and ANQGSEA. V lost 8 bases and J 2 bases, leaving 15 bases between the germline ends. This CDR3 has 13 residues.

The CDR3 sequence is CASSGRQGAKNIQYF. CDR3 DNA: TGTGCCAGCAGTGGCCGACAGGGAGCCAAAAACATTCAGTACTTC. The chain combines TRBV6-2 or TRBV6-3 with TRBJ2-4; TRBD1 agrees at 7 bases. CDR3 length equals 15 residues. Germline CDR1 and CDR2: MNHEY and SVGEGT. J gave up 0 bases and V 5 bases, and 4 bases lay outside the gene matches.

V is TRBV5-1 and J is TRBJ2-3; 9 positions agree with TRBD1. J gave up 0 bases and V 5 bases, and 4 bases lay outside the gene matches. Germline V gene sequence: CDR1 SGHRS, CDR2 YFSETQ. CDR3 length equals 15 residues. CDR3 nucleotides: TGCGCCAGCAGACCCGGGACAGGGAGCACAGATACGCAGTATTTT. Protein: CASRPGTGSTDTQYF.

Ten or more counts support this clonotype. The chain joins TRBV28 to TRBJ2-5; D perhaps matches TRBD2 (5 bases). The CDR3 sequence is 14 residues long. In germline, CDR1 is MDHEN, CDR2 SYDVKM. V was shortened by 7 bases and J by 0 bases, with 12 bases between the two germline ends. The CDR3 region has the DNA TGTGCCAGCAACCTAGCAGAGTACCAAGAGACCCAGTACTTC. It encodes CASNLAEYQETQYF.

This clonotype has more than one count but fewer than ten. This chain links TRBV28 with TRBJ2-2; 9 bases line up with TRBD2. This CDR3 comprises 17 residues. V lost 6 bases and J lost 4; bases outside the gene matches: 12. Germline lookup yields CDR1 MDHEN and CDR2 SYDVKM. CDR3 sequence: CASRENAGGPGTGELFF. CDR3 nucleotide sequence: TGTGCCAGCAGGGAGAATGCGGGAGGGCCAGGCACCGGGGAGCTGTTTTTT.

J is TRBJ2-7 and V is TRBV28, with D tentatively TRBD1 or TRBD2 (5 bases each). CDR1 is MDHEN and CDR2 is SYDVKM in the germline V gene. This CDR3 is 14 amino acids long. V was trimmed by 10 bases and J by 0 bases, leaving 16 bases between them. The CDR3 region is CAIVSRDGSYEQYF. The CDR3 nucleotides read TGTGCCATCGTCTCTCGGGACGGCTCCTACGAGCAGTACTTC. The full variable domain, its missing parts supplied by reference TRBV28 and TRBJ2-7, is DVKVTQSSRYLVKRTGEKVFLECVQDMDHENMFWYRQDPGLGLRLIYFSYDVKMKEKGDIPEGYSVSREKKERFSLILESASTNQTSMYLCAIVSRDGSYEQYFGPGTRLTVT.

This chain links TRBV6-1 with TRBJ2-5; 7 bases are shared with TRBD1. The CDR3 consists of 15 residues. J gave up 4 bases and V 8 bases, and 13 bases lay outside the gene matches. Germline assignment: CDR1 MNHNS and CDR2 SASEGT. CDR3 nucleotides: TGTGCCAGCGCGGTCTCGACAGGGCGCGGAGAGACCCAGTACTTC. Its translation is CASAVSTGRGETQYF.

The chain couples TRBV5-4 to TRBJ1-2, with D uncertain. The CDR3 spans 12 residues. The germline V gene encodes CDR1 SGHNT and CDR2 YYREEE (reference sequence). V lost 0 bases and J 10 bases, leaving 10 bases between the germline ends. CDR3 protein: CASSLASDYYTF. For the CDR3, the DNA is TGTGCCAGCAGCTTGGCCTCCGATTACTACACCTTC.

A word on this clonotype: Being one base from a much bigger clone, this may be a read error. This chain links TRBV5-4 with TRBJ1-5; D ambiguous. Trimming took off 2 bases at V and 4 bases at J, with 7 bases between the two ends. The germline CDR1 and CDR2 sequences are SGHNT and YYREEE (reference sequence). The CDR3 totals 13 residues. Here the CDR3 reads CASSFGENQPQHF. The CDR3 DNA follows: TGTGCCAGCAGCTTCGGGGAGAATCAGCCCCAGCATTTT.

In nucleotides, the CDR3 is TGTGCCAGCAGGGGAGGGCTAAGCGGGTTCTACGAGCAGTACTTC. Residues: CASRGGLSGFYEQYF. The chain carries TRBV27 and TRBJ2-7; 7 bases match TRBD2. The V segment lost 6 bases and the J segment 3 bases; nucleotides outside the gene matches: 11. CDR3 length: 15 residues. CDR1 MNHEY and CDR2 SMNVEV come from the germline V gene (reference sequence).

The CDR3 DNA follows: TGCAGCGTTGAACTGATTGGGACCCAGTACTTC. Its protein product is CSVELIGTQYF. J is TRBJ2-5 and V is TRBV29-1; D remains ambiguous. The CDR3 extends over 11 amino acids. Germline CDR1 reads SQVTM; CDR2 reads ANQGSEA. Trimming removed 2 bases from V and 7 bases from J, with 8 bases in between.

The sample holds many counts of this clonotype. The CDR3: CASSSGTSGLNEQFF. The CDR3 DNA reads as TGTGCCAGCAGTTCAGGGACTAGCGGTCTCAATGAGCAGTTCTTC. This chain uses TRBV6-5 with TRBJ2-1, with 11 bases fitting TRBD2. Germline V gene sequence: CDR1 MNHEY, CDR2 SVGAGI. The CDR3 loop spans 15 amino acids. The V and J ends lost 4 bases and 6 bases, in that order; junction bases with no gene match: 5.

This clonotype has more than one count but fewer than ten. The chain links TRBV6-2 or TRBV6-3 to TRBJ2-7; TRBD1 is a possible D gene (5 bases). CDR3 length equals 12 residues. V was clipped by 10 bases and J by 2 bases, with 12 bases between them. Per the germline V gene, CDR1 is MNHEY and CDR2 is SVGEGT. CDR3 nucleotides: TGTGCCACCGCGGACACGCCCTACGAGCAGTACTTC. This translates into CATADTPYEQYF.

This clonotype came up a few times. V and J are TRBV2 and TRBJ2-3; perhaps TRBD1 as D (5 bases). The CDR3 is made up of 16 amino acids. V was shortened by 3 bases and J by 2 bases, with 15 bases between the two germline ends. Germline assignment: CDR1 SNHLY and CDR2 FYNNEI. CDR3 DNA sequence: TGTGCCAGCAGTGATATAAGGGGCACCTTCACAGATACGCAGTATTTT. This encodes CASSDIRGTFTDTQYF.

This sequence joins TRBV10-3 and TRBJ1-2, with no clear D. There are 13 residues in the CDR3. Trimming shortened V by 0 bases and J by 8 bases, and 10 bases separated the two germline ends. The germline V gene encodes CDR1 ENHRY and CDR2 SYGVKD. As DNA, the CDR3 is TGTGCCATCAGTGAGTCGACTCGAGGCGGCTACACCTTC. Translated: CAISESTRGGYTF.

The sample holds a few counts of this clonotype. The gene calls are TRBV7-2 and TRBJ1-1; a weak D match, TRBD1 (6 bases). V lost 6 bases to trimming and J lost 4 bases, with 9 bases between them. Germline V gene sequence: CDR1 SGHTA, CDR2 FQGNSA. The CDR3 sequence is 12 residues long. CDR3 sequence: CASRIQGTEAFF. CDR3 nucleotide sequence: TGTGCCAGCAGAATACAGGGCACTGAAGCTTTCTTT.

This clonotype appeared a few times. The rearrangement uses TRBV5-1 and TRBJ2-1; D is uncertain. Between the trimmed V and J ends, which lost 4 bases and 15 bases, there was a span of 23 bases. The V gene's germline CDR1 is SGHRS and CDR2 YFSETQ. This CDR3 region has 14 residues. The CDR3 sequence is CASSNTLNSEKGFF. DNA for the CDR3: TGCGCCAGCAGCAACACATTAAACAGCGAGAAAGGGTTCTTC.

The chain employs TRBV20-1 and TRBJ1-6, with D possibly matching TRBD1 (6 bases). The V gene lost 5 bases and the J gene lost 7 bases, with 12 bases spanning the gap. The CDR3 runs 13 residues. From germline, CDR1 is DFQATT and CDR2 SNEGSKA (reference sequence). The CDR3 region is CSAAGQTNSPLHF. The DNA for the CDR3 is TGCAGTGCTGCGGGACAAACGAATTCACCCCTCCACTTT.

This rearrangement joins TRBV20-1 to TRBJ2-2, with 9 bases lining up with TRBD1. J gave up 5 bases and V 5 bases, and 3 bases lay outside the gene matches. Germline values: CDR1 DFQATT, CDR2 SNEGSKA (reference sequence). The CDR3 is 13 residues long. CDR3 nucleotide sequence: TGCAGTGCTTGGGACAGGGAGACCGGGGAGCTGTTTTTT. The encoded protein is CSAWDRETGELFF.

The chain employs TRBV7-2 and TRBJ1-2, with D perhaps matching TRBD1 (6 bases). This CDR3 has 13 residues. The ends were cut back, 7 bases at V and 2 bases at J, with 11 bases in the middle. CDR1 SGHTA and CDR2 FQGNSA come from the germline V gene. The CDR3: CASTPGHNYGYTF. CDR3 bases: TGTGCCAGCACCCCGGGACACAACTATGGCTACACCTTC.

This clonotype was observed a few times. The DNA for the CDR3 is TGCGCCAGCGGGCCGGGAGCGGGGGGCTCCTACGAGCAGTACTTC. It is translated as CASGPGAGGSYEQYF. The rearrangement joins TRBV10-2 to TRBJ2-7, with TRBD2 identical over 9 bases. The CDR3 spans 15 residues. The germline V gene encodes CDR1 WSHSY and CDR2 SAAADI. V lost 8 bases, J lost 0 bases, and 8 bases stayed unmatched.

This clonotype was observed a handful of times. The rearrangement joins TRBV21-1 to TRBJ1-5; TRBD1 is taken as the D call from the table, unchecked against the DNA. TRBV21-1 is designated a pseudogene. The CDR3 is 21 amino acids. The CDR3 is CASSKGDRKVRVGECNQPQHF. CDR3 DNA sequence: TGTGCCAGCAGCAAAGGGGACAGAAAGGTCAGGGTCGGAGAGTGCAATCAGCCCCAGCATTTT.

This clonotype has a handful of counts. This rearrangement joins TRBV7-9 to TRBJ1-2; D is undetermined. Looked up from germline, CDR1 is SEHNR and CDR2 is FQNEAQ (reference sequence). The CDR3 totals 16 residues. V was trimmed by 4 bases and J by 6 bases, leaving 21 bases between them. The CDR3 region has the DNA TGTGCCAGCAGCTCCATTTTAATAGAAGCTAGACATGGCTACACCTTC. The encoded protein is CASSSILIEARHGYTF.

The table lists this clonotype with many counts. The rearrangement uses TRBV15 and TRBJ2-7; TRBD1 agrees at 8 bases. This CDR3 has 16 amino acids. The J segment lost 4 bases and the V segment lost 1 base, leaving 9 bases of the junction unmatched. Germline V gives CDR1 LNHNV, CDR2 YYDKDF (reference sequence). The CDR3 region is CATSRVFRDRSYEQYF. The CDR3 DNA sequence: TGTGCCACCAGCAGAGTTTTTCGGGACAGGAGTTACGAGCAGTACTTC.